What follows are 16 T cell receptor beta chains derived from one specimen sequenced in a study of Tregs in tolerant kidney transplant recipients. Generated by immunoSEQ multiplex PCR, the TCRdb table keeps only in-frame clones and is missing some. The table has tens of thousands of clones, approximately 90% seen once. The source material was CD8+ T cells from blood. The receptors originated from a human donor in good health.

The chain combines TRBV7-6 with TRBJ2-3; 9 nucleotides agree with TRBD2. The CDR3 has 16 residues. From germline, CDR1 is SGHVS and CDR2 FNYEAQ. Unmatched junction bases numbered 7, after V lost 0 bases and J lost 6 bases. The CDR3 is CASSLAPAGGIDTQYF. The CDR3 DNA sequence: TGTGCCAGCAGCTTAGCGCCGGCGGGGGGGATTGATACGCAGTATTTT.

V and J are TRBV4-2 and TRBJ2-1, with D uncertain. Germline lookup yields CDR1 LGHNA and CDR2 YNFKEQ. The V end lost 1 base, the J end lost 2 bases, and 12 bases lay between the germline ends. This CDR3 comprises 16 residues. The CDR3 DNA sequence: TGTGCCAGCAGCCAAGTTTCCACGAACACCTACAATGAGCAGTTCTTC. Its translation: CASSQVSTNTYNEQFF.

CDR3 sequence (DNA): TGTGCCACCAGCAGAGATCCAGGGGGGAAATACGAGCAGTACTTC. Residues: CATSRDPGGKYEQYF. The chain uses TRBV15 and TRBJ2-7, with a weak D call TRBD1 (7 bases). V dropped 0 bases and J dropped 4 bases, with 13 bases sitting between them. CDR3 size: 15 residues. Germline loops: CDR1 LNHNV, CDR2 YYDKDF (reference sequence).

The J gene is TRBJ2-3, the V gene TRBV27; D is unclear. Germline V gene sequence: CDR1 MNHEY, CDR2 SMNVEV (reference sequence). The CDR3 has 13 residues. V dropped 8 bases and J dropped 5 bases, with 14 bases sitting between them. The CDR3, as DNA: TGTGCCAGCTTGGGCGCCCTAGGAGATACGCAGTATTTT. As protein: CASLGALGDTQYF.

V gene TRBV5-4 combines with J gene TRBJ2-3; 8 bases fit TRBD2. This CDR3 spans 17 amino acids. The trim removed 1 base at V and 2 bases at J, leaving 9 bases unmatched. The germline V gene encodes CDR1 SGHNT and CDR2 YYREEE (reference sequence). The CDR3 nucleotides read TGTGCCAGCAGCTTGTTCCCTAGCGGGCAACCCACAGATACGCAGTATTTT. This gives the protein CASSLFPSGQPTDTQYF.

The chain uses TRBV11-2 and TRBJ1-4; possible D gene TRBD1, 6 bases. Germline V gene data show CDR1 as SGHAT and CDR2 as FQNNGV. The CDR3 has 18 amino acids. Between the trimmed V and J ends, which lost 4 bases and 0 bases, there was a span of 18 bases. The CDR3 DNA is TGTGCCAGCAGCTCTGAAAAGGGGGGAACCTCAACTAATGAAAAACTGTTTTTT. This sequence encodes CASSSEKGGTSTNEKLFF.

The count of this clone is one. The rearrangement joins TRBV6-5 to TRBJ2-7; tentative D call: TRBD1 (6 bases). This CDR3 is 16 amino acids long. The V gene's germline CDR1 is MNHEY and CDR2 SVGAGI. Between the trimmed V and J ends, which lost 0 bases and 6 bases, there was a span of 18 bases. CDR3 protein: CASSYSSGQLALEQYF. The CDR3 nucleotides are TGTGCCAGCAGTTACTCGAGCGGACAGCTGGCCCTCGAGCAGTACTTC.

The V and J genes are TRBV21-1 and TRBJ2-3; the table assigns TRBD1, which was not confirmed against the DNA. TRBV21-1 is a pseudogene. The CDR3 is 17 residues long. In DNA, the CDR3 is TGTGCCAGCAGCATAGGGACAGGGAGGGGACCCAAAGATACGCAGTATTTT. Translation: CASSIGTGRGPKDTQYF.

The J gene is TRBJ2-2, the V gene TRBV5-4; 7 positions match TRBD2. The germline V gene has CDR1 SGHNT and CDR2 YYREEE (reference sequence). V shed 3 bases, J shed 0 bases, and the junction held 5 bases outside the gene matches. The CDR3 is 16 amino acids. The CDR3 reads CASSSREGTNTGELFF. Here the CDR3 DNA reads TGTGCCAGCAGCTCCAGGGAGGGGACGAACACCGGGGAGCTGTTTTTT.

The rearrangement joins TRBV27 to TRBJ1-2; 8 bases are shared with TRBD1. The CDR3 contains 15 residues. The germline V gene has CDR1 MNHEY and CDR2 SMNVEV (reference sequence). J was trimmed by 2 bases and V by 6 bases; bases with no gene match: 8. In nucleotides, the CDR3 is TGTGCCAGCAGCCCTAAAGGGACAGGCAACTATGGCTACACCTTC. This sequence encodes CASSPKGTGNYGYTF.

The chain employs TRBV27 and TRBJ2-7; 8 bases are shared with TRBD2. The CDR3 is 15 residues long. V shed 5 bases, J shed 2 bases, and the junction held 8 bases outside the gene matches. The germline CDR1 and CDR2 sequences are MNHEY and SMNVEV (reference sequence). CDR3 amino acids: CASSRQRESTYEQYF. CDR3 DNA: TGTGCCAGCAGTCGCCAGCGGGAGAGTACCTACGAGCAGTACTTC.

The chain joins TRBV6-5 to TRBJ1-1; D is perhaps TRBD1 (5 bases). Deletions cut 5 bases from V and 1 base from J, with 11 bases between. The CDR3 is made up of 14 amino acids. Germline CDR1 reads MNHEY; CDR2 reads SVGAGI. The CDR3 here is CASSLRQTNTEAFF. CDR3 nucleotide sequence: TGTGCCAGCAGTCTACGACAGACGAACACTGAAGCTTTCTTT.

V gene TRBV27 combines with J gene TRBJ1-5; D perhaps matches TRBD1 (5 bases). Germline V lookup: CDR1 MNHEY, CDR2 SMNVEV (reference sequence). Trimming stripped 8 bases from V and 2 bases from J, with 13 bases between. The CDR3 totals 14 residues. The CDR3 is CASALGGGNQPQHF. The CDR3, as DNA: TGTGCCAGCGCCCTCGGGGGGGGCAATCAGCCCCAGCATTTT.

This clone occurred many times. The chain links TRBV13 to TRBJ1-1, with D perhaps TRBD1 (5 bases). This CDR3 region has 14 residues. Between the trimmed V and J ends, which lost 2 bases and 4 bases, there was a span of 11 bases. CDR1 and CDR2 from the germline V gene are PRHDT and FYEKMQ (reference sequence). CDR3 nucleotide sequence: TGTGCCAGCAGCTTAAGAGGGGCTGCCACTGAAGCTTTCTTT. Amino acid sequence: CASSLRGAATEAFF.

The chain combines TRBV7-8 with TRBJ2-1, with TRBD2 matching 12 bases. V lost 5 bases, J lost 7 bases, and 12 bases stayed unmatched. The CDR3 extends over 17 amino acids. Germline V gives CDR1 SGHVS, CDR2 FQNEAQ. The CDR3 region has the DNA TGTGCCAGCAGCGAGGGGCTAGCGGGAGGGATAGGTAATGAGCAGTTCTTC. Its protein product is CASSEGLAGGIGNEQFF.

The gene calls are TRBV2 and TRBJ2-7; tentative D call: TRBD1 (5 bases). V lost 8 bases to trimming and J lost 0 bases, with 17 bases between them. Germline V gives CDR1 SNHLY, CDR2 FYNNEI. This CDR3 region has 15 residues. The CDR3 here is CASFFSGKSSYEQYF. The CDR3 bases are TGTGCCAGCTTCTTCTCAGGGAAGAGCTCCTACGAGCAGTACTTC.